A single sample is the source of the 28 T cell receptor beta chains below, sequenced in a study of blood T cell repertoires in COVID-19. Clones were read by immunoSEQ multiplex PCR, and TCRdb kept only the in-frame ones, dropping some. The sample lists approximately 470,000 clones, roughly 87% occurring once. The specimen was PBMCs or T cells enriched from blood (not recorded which). Receptors were obtained from a woman aged 18 to 35 who had recovered from COVID-19.

The V gene is TRBV18, the J gene TRBJ2-2, with D perhaps TRBD2 (7 bases). The CDR3 totals 16 residues. Germline CDR1 reads KGHSH; CDR2 reads LQKENI. The V and J ends lost 3 bases and 8 bases respectively, with 19 bases between them. The CDR3 reads CASSPSAGAIPGELFF. The CDR3 nucleotides read TGTGCCAGCTCACCTTCTGCGGGGGCGATACCTGGGGAGCTGTTTTTT.

The chain joins TRBV27 to TRBJ2-1; the D gene is possibly TRBD2 (7 bases). Per germline, CDR1 MNHEY and CDR2 SMNVEV (reference sequence). V was cut by 0 bases and J by 2 bases, with 11 bases left in between. The CDR3 contains 16 residues. The CDR3 DNA is TGTGCCAGCAGTTTATCCGCGGGGGCTACCTACAATGAGCAGTTCTTC. Translated, it gives CASSLSAGATYNEQFF.

The chain carries TRBV6-6 and TRBJ1-2; 9 bases line up with TRBD1. With 5 bases clipped from V and 4 bases from J, the junction kept 17 bases outside the gene matches. This CDR3 contains 18 residues. CDR1 and CDR2 (germline): MNHNY, SVGAGI (reference sequence). The CDR3 DNA reads as TGTGCCAGCAGTCTTACAGGGGGCTCGGGTGGTTGGGGCTATGGCTACACCTTC. Translating it yields CASSLTGGSGGWGYGYTF.

V gene TRBV9 combines with J gene TRBJ1-4; the D gene is possibly TRBD1 (5 bases). The V gene's germline CDR1 is SGDLS and CDR2 YYNGEE. CDR3 length: 15 residues. Trimming shortened V by 4 bases and J by 0 bases, and 10 bases separated the two germline ends. For the CDR3, the DNA is TGTGCCAGCAGCCTCCGACAGTCAACTAATGAAAAACTGTTTTTT. This sequence encodes CASSLRQSTNEKLFF. The variable domain in full, completed from reference TRBV9 and TRBJ1-4, reads DSGVTQTPKHLITATGQRVTLRCSPRSGDLSVYWYQQSLDQGLQFLIQYYNGEERAKGNILERFSAQQFPDLHSELNLSSLELGDSALYFCASSLRQSTNEKLFFGSGTQLSVL.

The chain is built from TRBV27 and TRBJ2-5; TRBD2 might be the D (6 bases). This CDR3 region has 17 residues. Germline V gives CDR1 MNHEY, CDR2 SMNVEV (reference sequence). Trimming removed 3 bases from V and 5 bases from J, with 22 bases in between. CDR3 residues: CASSFVRDPGGVETQYF. The CDR3 nucleotides read TGTGCCAGCAGTTTCGTGCGAGACCCAGGCGGGGTGGAGACCCAGTACTTC.

The CDR3 nucleotides are TGTGCCAGCAGCCGACGACAGGGAGAGACTGAAGCTTTCTTT. This encodes CASSRRQGETEAFF. The chain uses TRBV7-9 and TRBJ1-1; 7 bases are a match to TRBD1. The CDR3 sequence is 14 residues long. The germline CDR1 and CDR2 sequences are SEHNR and FQNEAQ (reference sequence). V shed 5 bases, J shed 5 bases, and the junction held 8 bases outside the gene matches.

This chain uses TRBV18 with TRBJ1-1, with D possibly being TRBD1 (5 bases). Germline-derived CDR1 and CDR2 are KGHSH and LQKENI. The CDR3 contains 14 residues. Deletions cut 6 bases from V and 5 bases from J, with 16 bases between. The CDR3 region has the DNA TGTGCCAGCTCCGCATGGCGGGGGAGGACTGAAGCTTTCTTT. The encoded protein is CASSAWRGRTEAFF. The full variable domain, completed using reference TRBV18 and TRBJ1-1, is NAGVMQNPRHLVRRRGQEARLRCSPMKGHSHVYWYRQLPEEGLKFMVYLQKENIIDESGMPKERFSAEFPKEGPSILRIQQVVRGDSAAYFCASSAWRGRTEAFFGQGTRLTVV.

The chain has TRBV30 and TRBJ2-1; D may be TRBD1 (6 bases). V dropped 8 bases and J dropped 8 bases, with 22 bases sitting between them. Germline V gene sequence: CDR1 GTSNPN, CDR2 SVGIG (reference sequence). This CDR3 comprises 14 residues. The DNA for the CDR3 is TGTGCCCGGGGTTCGGGTAGGGGGACCGATGAGCAGTTCTTC. This encodes CARGSGRGTDEQFF.

This chain uses TRBV30 with TRBJ1-3; 8 nucleotides match TRBD1. CDR3 length equals 16 residues. Trimming at V came to 1 base and at J to 0 bases, leaving 5 bases not matched to a gene. Germline-derived CDR1 and CDR2 are GTSNPN and SVGIG (reference sequence). The CDR3 bases are TGTGCCTGGAGTGGCGGACAGGGAACCTCTGGAAACACCATATATTTT. Residues: CAWSGGQGTSGNTIYF.

J is TRBJ2-2 and V is TRBV12-5; D uncertain. Trimming took off 4 bases at V and 2 bases at J, with 8 bases between the two ends. The CDR3 is 14 residues long. CDR1 and CDR2 from the germline V gene are LGHNT and FRNRAP. CDR3 residues: CASGSPFNTGELFF. DNA for the CDR3: TGTGCTAGTGGTTCCCCCTTCAACACCGGGGAGCTGTTTTTT.

This clone appeared a single time. J is TRBJ1-2 and V is TRBV30; 7 bases line up with TRBD1. The CDR3 loop spans 13 amino acids. The germline V gene encodes CDR1 GTSNPN and CDR2 SVGIG (reference sequence). V trimming: 2 bases; J trimming: 3 bases; junction bases outside the gene matches: 3. Here the CDR3 DNA reads TGTGCCTGGAGTCACACAGGGGACTATGGCTACACCTTC. Its protein is CAWSHTGDYGYTF.

The rearrangement joins TRBV11-2 to TRBJ1-2; TRBD1 agrees at 12 bases. CDR3 length: 15 residues. Germline CDR1 is SGHAT and CDR2 is FQNNGV. Germline trimming cut 8 bases from V and 5 bases from J; bases unmatched to any gene: 9. The CDR3, as DNA: TGTGCCAGCGGGGACAGGGGGCGCTTGGAATATGGCTACACCTTC. It encodes CASGDRGRLEYGYTF.

This rearrangement joins TRBV5-3 to TRBJ2-7, with D tentatively TRBD1 (8 bases). TRBV5-3 has ORF status, its function being uncertain. CDR3 length: 16 residues. The V and J ends lost 5 bases and 3 bases respectively, with 21 bases between them. CDR3 amino acids: CARSRNHRGGIYEQYF. CDR3 in DNA: TGTGCCAGAAGTCGGAACCACAGGGGGGGTATCTACGAGCAGTACTTC.

With regard to this clone: Within the sample, other DNA sequences also encode this same CDR3. This chain uses TRBV19 with TRBJ2-5; 8 bases map to TRBD1. CDR1 and CDR2 from the germline V gene are LNHDA and SQIVND (reference sequence). Germline trimming cut 5 bases from V and 1 base from J; bases unmatched to any gene: 0. The CDR3 consists of 13 residues. Written as DNA, the CDR3 is TGTGCCAGTAGTGACAGGGGCCAAGAGACCCAGTACTTC. Protein: CASSDRGQETQYF. Full variable domain (remainder filled in from reference TRBV19 and TRBJ2-5): DGGITQSPKYLFRKEGQNVTLSCEQNLNHDAMYWYRQDPGQGLRLIYYSQIVNDFQKGDIAEGYSVSREKKESFPLTVTSAQKNPTAFYLCASSDRGQETQYFGPGTRLLVL.

The gene calls are TRBV6-5 and TRBJ1-1, with 8 positions matching TRBD1. V shed 7 bases, J shed 8 bases, and the junction held 12 bases outside the gene matches. This CDR3 region has 14 residues. The germline V gene has CDR1 MNHEY and CDR2 SVGAGI. CDR3 sequence: CASTTPDRDFEAFF. The DNA for the CDR3 is TGTGCCAGCACTACCCCGGACAGGGATTTCGAAGCTTTCTTT.

This chain connects TRBV5-1 to TRBJ2-7, with TRBD1 matching 10 bases. V lost 2 bases and J lost 5; bases outside the gene matches: 4. Germline loops: CDR1 SGHRS, CDR2 YFSETQ. The CDR3 runs to 14 residues. CDR3 sequence: CASSFGTGVDEQYF. In nucleotides, the CDR3 is TGCGCCAGCAGCTTTGGGACAGGGGTGGACGAGCAGTACTTC.

The table lists this clone with a few counts. The chain carries TRBV7-9 and TRBJ1-1, with 9 bases that match TRBD1. The CDR3 loop spans 16 amino acids. The V gene's germline CDR1 is SEHNR and CDR2 FQNEAQ (reference sequence). V lost 5 bases to trimming and J lost 2 bases; unmatched junction nucleotides: 9. In DNA form, the CDR3 reads TGTGCCAGCAGCACCTCCGGGACAGGGCTCAACACTGAAGCTTTCTTT. Protein product: CASSTSGTGLNTEAFF.

The chain employs TRBV19 and TRBJ1-5; D uncertain. V was trimmed by 7 bases and J by 7 bases, leaving 14 bases between them. Germline V lookup: CDR1 LNHDA, CDR2 SQIVND (reference sequence). The CDR3 loop spans 13 amino acids. The CDR3 protein is CASMGGYRQPQHF. CDR3 nucleotides: TGTGCCAGTATGGGAGGGTACCGGCAGCCCCAGCATTTT.

Of note for this clone: The germline gene is not matched at one end of the junction; a read error may be the cause. CDR3 in amino acids: CASSVAPSSPLHF. The CDR3 nucleotides read TGTGCCAGCAGCGTAGCACCCAGTTCACCCCTCCACTTT. The chain combines TRBV7-9 with TRBJ1-6; D ambiguous. This CDR3 is 13 amino acids long. Looked up from germline, CDR1 is SEHNR and CDR2 is FQNEAQ (reference sequence). Full variable domain (rest looked up from reference TRBV7-9 and TRBJ1-6): DTGVSQNPRHKITKRGQNVTFRCDPISEHNRLYWYRQTLGQGPEFLTYFQNEAQLEKSRLLSDRFSAERPKGSFSTLEIQRTEQGDSAMYLCASSVAPSSPLHFGNGTRLTVT.

The rearrangement uses TRBV28 and TRBJ1-3; 9 bases align to TRBD1. Per germline, CDR1 MDHEN and CDR2 SYDVKM. J lost 2 bases, V lost 6 bases, and 8 bases had no gene match. CDR3 length: 16 amino acids. Here the CDR3 DNA reads TGTGCCAGCAGCTCATCCGGGACAGGGCCTGGAAACACCATATATTTT. This gives the protein CASSSSGTGPGNTIYF. Variable domain in full (rest from reference TRBV28 and TRBJ1-3): DVKVTQSSRYLVKRTGEKVFLECVQDMDHENMFWYRQDPGLGLRLIYFSYDVKMKEKGDIPEGYSVSREKKERFSLILESASTNQTSMYLCASSSSGTGPGNTIYFGEGSWLTVV.

The chain employs TRBV4-1 and TRBJ1-1; D is unresolved. Trimming removed 4 bases at V and 7 bases at J, with 22 bases between. The germline V gene has CDR1 MGHRA and CDR2 YSYEKL. This CDR3 is built from 16 residues. CDR3 DNA: TGCGCCAGCAGCCCCCACGGGAAGGTACGGTTACTTGAAGCTTTCTTT. Protein: CASSPHGKVRLLEAFF.

The chain uses TRBV7-2 and TRBJ2-3; D perhaps matches TRBD2 (7 bases). The CDR3 is made up of 16 amino acids. The V end was cut by 5 bases, the J end by 1 base, with 16 bases between. Germline CDR1 and CDR2: SGHTA and FQGNSA. The CDR3 DNA is TGTGCCAGCAGCCAAGTACGGGGGGCGGGCACAGATACGCAGTATTTT. Its translation is CASSQVRGAGTDTQYF.

The rearrangement uses TRBV5-1 and TRBJ2-7, with 8 bases identical to TRBD1. The J segment lost 5 bases and the V segment lost 7 bases, leaving 5 bases of the junction unmatched. Germline loops: CDR1 SGHRS, CDR2 YFSETQ. The CDR3 extends over 12 amino acids. The CDR3 region has the DNA TGCGCCAGCTGCCAGGACAGGGACGAGCAGTACTTC. This gives the protein CASCQDRDEQYF.

The gene calls are TRBV6-1 and TRBJ2-1; D is unclear. Germline-derived CDR1 and CDR2 are MNHNS and SASEGT. The CDR3 sequence is 13 residues long. Between the trimmed V and J ends, which lost 1 base and 1 base, there was a span of 2 bases. The CDR3 protein is CASSEVSYNEQFF. CDR3 coding DNA: TGTGCCAGCAGTGAAGTATCCTACAATGAGCAGTTCTTC.

This clone showed up just once. The gene calls are TRBV2 and TRBJ1-6; tentatively, D is TRBD1 (5 bases). The CDR3 runs 15 residues. Trimming removed 3 bases from V and 7 bases from J, with 13 bases in between. CDR1 SNHLY and CDR2 FYNNEI come from the germline V gene. In nucleotides, the CDR3 is TGTGCCAGCAGTGACGGGGGAAGTTGGAATTCACCCCTCCACTTT. This codes for CASSDGGSWNSPLHF.

The V and J genes are TRBV4-1 and TRBJ2-7; 9 positions agree with TRBD2. This CDR3 is 17 amino acids long. Unmatched junction bases numbered 11, after V lost 3 bases and J lost 2 bases. CDR1 and CDR2 (germline): MGHRA, YSYEKL. CDR3 protein: CASSQTLWAGGTYEQYF. The DNA for the CDR3 is TGCGCCAGCAGCCAGACCCTTTGGGCGGGGGGGACCTACGAGCAGTACTTC.

The J gene is TRBJ2-7, the V gene TRBV5-1; 7 nucleotides match TRBD2. After removal of 2 bases from V and 0 bases from J, the junction contained 5 bases not matched to a gene. The CDR3 contains 15 residues. In germline, CDR1 is SGHRS, CDR2 YFSETQ. The CDR3 DNA sequence: TGCGCCAGCAGCTTAGCGGGGCAGAGCTCCTACGAGCAGTACTTC. Translation gives CASSLAGQSSYEQYF.

The V call is TRBV7-2, the J call TRBJ2-7; D might be TRBD2 (7 bases). The germline gives CDR1 SGHTA, CDR2 FQGNSA. This CDR3 is 15 amino acids long. The V end was cut by 1 base, the J end by 0 bases, with 10 bases between. The CDR3 sequence: CASSLVRGPSYEQYF. CDR3 bases: TGTGCCAGCAGCTTAGTGCGGGGGCCCTCCTACGAGCAGTACTTC.